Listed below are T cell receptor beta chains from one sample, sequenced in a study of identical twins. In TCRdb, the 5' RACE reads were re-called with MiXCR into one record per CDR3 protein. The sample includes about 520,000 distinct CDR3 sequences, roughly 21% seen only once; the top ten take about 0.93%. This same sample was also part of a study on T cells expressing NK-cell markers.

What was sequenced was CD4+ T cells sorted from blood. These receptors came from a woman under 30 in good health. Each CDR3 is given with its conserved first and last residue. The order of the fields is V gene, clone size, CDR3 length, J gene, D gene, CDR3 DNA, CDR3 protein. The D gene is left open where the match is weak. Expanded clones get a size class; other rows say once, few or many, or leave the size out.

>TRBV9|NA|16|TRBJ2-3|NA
TGTGCCAGCAGCGTTTGGCGTGGGGGGAGCACAGATACGCAGTATTTT
CASSVWRGGSTDTQYF
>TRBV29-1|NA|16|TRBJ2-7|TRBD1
TGCAGCGCCTCCGGGACAGGGGGGGGATTCTCCTACGAGCAGTACTTC
CSASGTGGGFSYEQYF
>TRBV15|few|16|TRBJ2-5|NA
TGTGCCACCAGCAGAGAAAGTTCCTTCGGCCAAGAGACCCAGTACTTC
CATSRESSFGQETQYF
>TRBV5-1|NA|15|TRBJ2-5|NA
TGCGCCAGCAGCCCGAGGTCCGGGAATAGGGAGACCCAGTACTTC
CASSPRSGNRETQYF
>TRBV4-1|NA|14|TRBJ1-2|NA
TGCGCCAGCAGCCATGGGGACGGGGACTATGGCTACACCTTC
CASSHGDGDYGYTF
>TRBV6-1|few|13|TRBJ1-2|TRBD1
TGTGCCAGCAGGGCCCTGACAGGGGATGGCTACACCTTC
CASRALTGDGYTF
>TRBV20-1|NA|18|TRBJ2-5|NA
TGCAGTGCTAGAGATCTCTTAAGCGGGACAGTCATAGAAGAGACCCAGTACTTC
CSARDLLSGTVIEETQYF
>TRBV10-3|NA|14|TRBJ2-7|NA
TGTGCCATCAGTGAGAGGACATATACGGACGAGCAGTACTTC
CAISERTYTDEQYF
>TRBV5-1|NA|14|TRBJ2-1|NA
TGCGCCAGCACCGAACCAATTGGGGGGTATGAGCAGTTCTTC
CASTEPIGGYEQFF
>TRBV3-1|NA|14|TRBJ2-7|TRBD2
TGTGCCAGCAGCCTCCGGACTAGCGGGAGCGAGCAGTACTTC
CASSLRTSGSEQYF
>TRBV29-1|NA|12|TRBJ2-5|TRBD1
TGCAGCGCCGGGGACAGGGGGAAGACCCAGTACTTC
CSAGDRGKTQYF
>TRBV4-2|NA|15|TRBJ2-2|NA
TGTGCCAGCAGCCAAGTCTTAATGAACACCGGGGAGCTGTTTTTT
CASSQVLMNTGELFF
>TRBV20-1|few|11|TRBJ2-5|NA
TGCAGTGCTTGGGACCGGAAGACCCAGTACTTC
CSAWDRKTQYF
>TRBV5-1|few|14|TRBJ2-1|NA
TGCGCCAGCAGCTTGGTGGCCTCACCACATGAGCAGTTCTTC
CASSLVASPHEQFF
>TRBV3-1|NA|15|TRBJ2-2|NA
TGTGCCAGCAGGAGGACTGGAGCGAACACCGGGGAGCTGTTTTTT
CASRRTGANTGELFF
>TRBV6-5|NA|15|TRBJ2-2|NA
TGTGCCAGCAGTTTCCGGGACGATCACACCGGGGAGCTGTTTTTT
CASSFRDDHTGELFF
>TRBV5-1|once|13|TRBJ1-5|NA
TGCGCCAGCAGCTTGGGCGGTCCAGAGCCCCAGCATTTT
CASSLGGPEPQHF
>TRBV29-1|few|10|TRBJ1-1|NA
TGCAGCGTTTTGGACACTGAAGCTTTCTTT
CSVLDTEAFF
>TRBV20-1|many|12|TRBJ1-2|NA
TGCAGTGCTCCCCGGGGGGAAAGTGGCTACACCTTC
CSAPRGESGYTF
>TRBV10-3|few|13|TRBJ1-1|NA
TGTGCCACTAAGGACGGCCAGAACACTGAAGCTTTCTTT
CATKDGQNTEAFF
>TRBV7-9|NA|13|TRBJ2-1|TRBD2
TGTGCCAGCAGCCCCAATAGGGAGGGAGGGCAGTTCTTC
CASSPNREGGQFF
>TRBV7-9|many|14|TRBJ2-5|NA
TGTGCCAGCAGCTTTTGGGACGGCCAAGAGACCCAGTACTTC
CASSFWDGQETQYF
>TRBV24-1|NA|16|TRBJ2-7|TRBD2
TGTGCCACCAGTGATGGGGCGGGAGGGCCTTTCAACGAGCAGTACTTC
CATSDGAGGPFNEQYF
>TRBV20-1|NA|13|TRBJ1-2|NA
TGCAGTGCTCACCGGACGACGGACTATGGCTACACCTTC
CSAHRTTDYGYTF
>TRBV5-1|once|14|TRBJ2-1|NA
TGCGCCAGCAGGGAGGGGAGCTCCTACAATGAGCAGTTCTTC
CASREGSSYNEQFF
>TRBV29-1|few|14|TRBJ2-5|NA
TGCAGCGTTGAGACGGTGGGGTACCAAGAGACCCAGTACTTC
CSVETVGYQETQYF
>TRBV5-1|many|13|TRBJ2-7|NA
TGCGCCAGCAGCTTTCTAGACAACTACGAGCAGTACTTC
CASSFLDNYEQYF
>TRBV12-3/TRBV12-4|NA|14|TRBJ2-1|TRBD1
TGTGCCAGCAGTTTCTCGGGACAGGGTTACGAGCAGTTCTTC
CASSFSGQGYEQFF
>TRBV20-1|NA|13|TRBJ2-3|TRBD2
TGCAGTGCTAGGAGGCGGGGGAAGGATACGCAGTATTTT
CSARRRGKDTQYF
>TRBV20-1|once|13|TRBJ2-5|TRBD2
TGCAGTGCTGGGGGACTAGTTGTGGAGACCCAGTACTTC
CSAGGLVVETQYF
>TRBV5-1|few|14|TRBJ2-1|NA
TGCGCCAGCAGCTTCCAGCAAGGGCGCAATGAGCAGTTCTTC
CASSFQQGRNEQFF
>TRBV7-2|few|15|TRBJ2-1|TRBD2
TGTGCCAGCAGCTTGGGACTAGCTCACTACAATGAGCAGTTCTTC
CASSLGLAHYNEQFF
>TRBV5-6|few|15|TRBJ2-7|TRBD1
TGTGCCAGCAGCTTACGGGGACAGGGGTCCGCGGGGCAGTACTTC
CASSLRGQGSAGQYF